These 27 T cell receptor beta chains share one sample of origin, sequenced in a study of T cells after yellow fever vaccination. TCRdb ran MiXCR on the 5' RACE reads and lists one entry per CDR3 protein. Here the sample spans over 300,000 distinct CDR3 sequences, around 6.8% being singletons. The source was PBMCs, collected about 49 days after the first yellow fever vaccination. The receptors shown here come from a young man who received the YFV17D yellow fever vaccine.

This clonotype was counted ten times or more. The genes are TRBV6-2 or TRBV6-3 and TRBJ2-7; D is possibly TRBD1 (5 bases). Germline CDR1 reads MNHEY; CDR2 reads SVGEGT. The V gene lost 6 bases and the J gene lost 2 bases, with 17 bases spanning the gap. The CDR3 contains 15 residues. CDR3 region: CASSFQDGATYEQYV. The CDR3, as DNA: TGTGCCAGCAGCTTTCAGGATGGGGCTACCTACGAGCAGTACGTC.

The genes are TRBV7-3 and TRBJ2-1; no firm D call. Germline V lookup: CDR1 SGHTA, CDR2 FQGTGA. The CDR3 length is 17 residues. Trimming took off 2 bases at V and 5 bases at J, with 19 bases between the two ends. CDR3 residues: CASSLFFSYRPDNEQFF. Written as DNA, the CDR3 is TGTGCCAGCAGCTTATTCTTTTCCTACAGACCCGACAATGAGCAGTTCTTC. Based on the CDR3 plus reference TRBV7-3 and TRBJ2-1, the full variable domain is GAGVSQTPSNKVTEKGKYVELRCDPISGHTALYWYRQSLGQGPEFLIYFQGTGAADDSGLPNDRFFAVRPEGSVSTLKIQRTERGDSAVYLCASSLFFSYRPDNEQFFGPGTRLTVL.

This clonotype was counted between two and nine times. This chain connects TRBV27 to TRBJ2-5, with unresolved D. Germline values: CDR1 MNHEY, CDR2 SMNVEV (reference sequence). The germline V and J ends were trimmed by 6 bases and 1 base, with 18 bases remaining between them. This CDR3 contains 16 residues. For the CDR3, the DNA is TGTGCCAGCAGCCCGGGTTATTTATTACCCCAAGAGACCCAGTACTTC. Residues: CASSPGYLLPQETQYF.

This clonotype was recorded many times. The V and J genes are TRBV12-3 or TRBV12-4 and TRBJ2-1; tentatively, D is TRBD2 (5 bases). Trimming pared 5 bases from V and 6 bases from J, leaving 23 bases between. This CDR3 comprises 17 residues. The CDR3 bases are TGTGCCAGCAGTCCATCGGTCCTAGCTAGTCTCCCCAATGAGCAGTTCTTC. It translates to CASSPSVLASLPNEQFF.

Only a few counts were recorded for this clonotype. The CDR3 DNA sequence: TGTGCCAGCACCCGGTACGGGGGCCGGGAGACCCAGTACTTC. Its translation is CASTRYGGRETQYF. The V and J genes are TRBV7-2 and TRBJ2-5; D could derive from TRBD1 or TRBD2 (6 bases each). Germline CDR1 is SGHTA and CDR2 is FQGNSA. V shed 7 bases and J shed 5 bases, with 17 bases lying between them. CDR3 length: 14 residues.

The chain carries TRBV3-1 and TRBJ1-5; tentative D call: TRBD1 (5 bases). The CDR3 totals 13 residues. V gave up 0 bases and J gave up 9 bases, with 9 bases separating them. Looked up from germline, CDR1 is LGHDT and CDR2 is YNNKEL (reference sequence). The CDR3 is CASSQEGGRPQHF. CDR3 DNA sequence: TGTGCCAGCAGCCAAGAGGGGGGGAGGCCCCAGCATTTT.

This clonotype occurred a few times. This chain joins TRBV11-2 and TRBJ2-1; 11 bases are a match to TRBD2. CDR1 SGHAT and CDR2 FQNNGV come from the germline V gene. The CDR3 contains 16 residues. Trimming cost V 4 bases and J 1 base; bases outside gene matches: 3. Here the CDR3 reads CASSWGLAESYNEQFF. In nucleotides, the CDR3 is TGTGCCAGCAGCTGGGGACTAGCGGAATCCTACAATGAGCAGTTCTTC. Variable domain in full (rest from reference TRBV11-2 and TRBJ2-1): EAGVAQSPRYKIIEKRQSVAFWCNPISGHATLYWYQQILGQGPKLLIQFQNNGVVDDSQLPKDRFSAERLKGVDSTLKIQPAKLEDSAVYLCASSWGLAESYNEQFFGPGTRLTVL.

V gene TRBV7-9 combines with J gene TRBJ1-2; D gene uncertain. The germline V gene has CDR1 SEHNR and CDR2 FQNEAQ (reference sequence). Trimming pared 3 bases from V and 6 bases from J, leaving 5 bases between. CDR3 length: 11 residues. Here the CDR3 reads CASSLWNGYTF. The CDR3 bases are TGTGCCAGCAGCTTGTGGAATGGCTACACCTTC.

This chain uses TRBV12-5 with TRBJ2-3, with D uncertain. The germline CDR1 and CDR2 sequences are LGHNT and FRNRAP. Trimming removed 3 bases from V and 2 bases from J, with 12 bases in between. This CDR3 region has 15 residues. CDR3 DNA: TGTGCTAGTGGTTTCCTACTGACGGACACAGATACGCAGTATTTT. It specifies CASGFLLTDTDTQYF.

As regards this clonotype: Germline and junction disagree at one end, which may indicate a read error. V gene TRBV6-6 combines with J gene TRBJ2-5; 7 bases align to TRBD1. The CDR3 consists of 13 residues. CDR1 and CDR2 from the germline V gene are MNHNY and SVGAGI (reference sequence). This CDR3 reads CASSSTGRENQYF. CDR3 DNA: TGTGCCAGCAGTTCGACAGGGAGAGAGAACCAGTACTTC.

This clonotype has only a few counts. The chain has TRBV4-1 and TRBJ2-6; possible D gene TRBD2, 5 bases. The V and J ends lost 1 base and 2 bases respectively, with 9 bases between them. This CDR3 spans 16 amino acids. Looked up from germline, CDR1 is MGHRA and CDR2 is YSYEKL. The CDR3 spells CASSQAPRAGANVLTF. CDR3 DNA sequence: TGCGCCAGCAGCCAAGCCCCGCGGGCTGGGGCCAACGTCCTGACTTTC.

The table lists this clonotype with a few counts. This rearrangement joins TRBV5-1 to TRBJ2-7; weak D call: TRBD2 (6 bases). The CDR3 extends over 14 amino acids. CDR1 is SGHRS, CDR2 YFSETQ, per germline. The V and J ends lost 9 bases and 7 bases respectively, with 23 bases between them. Written as DNA, the CDR3 is TGCGCCACCTCCTCTTTGGCGGGGTCGGGGGAGCAGTACGTC. Translating it yields CATSSLAGSGEQYV.

CDR3 residues: CASCQDKGVWVWGTEAFF. The CDR3 nucleotides are TGTGCCTCCTGCCAAGATAAGGGAGTCTGGGTCTGGGGCACTGAAGCTTTCTTT. The gene calls are TRBV3-1 and TRBJ1-1; D not resolved. Trimming removed 11 bases at V and 4 bases at J, with 32 bases between. The CDR3 covers 18 residues. From germline, CDR1 is LGHDT and CDR2 YNNKEL (reference sequence).

This clonotype was observed many times. The chain joins TRBV7-2 to TRBJ2-3, with D maybe TRBD1 (6 bases). Per germline, CDR1 SGHTA and CDR2 FQGNSA. Trimming removed 3 bases from V and 4 bases from J, with 14 bases in between. The CDR3 covers 15 residues. CDR3 bases: TGTGCCAGCAGCTTCCCTCAGGGGACGGCAGATACGCAGTATTTT. Translation gives CASSFPQGTADTQYF.

This chain links TRBV6-1 with TRBJ2-5; perhaps TRBD2 as D (6 bases). This CDR3 contains 13 residues. V was clipped by 7 bases and J by 5 bases, with 14 bases between them. Germline lookup yields CDR1 MNHNS and CDR2 SASEGT. The CDR3: CASTTYGGETQYF. The CDR3 nucleotides read TGTGCCAGCACTACTTACGGAGGGGAGACCCAGTACTTC.

This chain links TRBV28 with TRBJ1-2; D is ambiguous. Germline values: CDR1 MDHEN, CDR2 SYDVKM. The germline V and J ends were trimmed by 3 bases and 4 bases, with 6 bases remaining between them. CDR3 length equals 12 residues. The CDR3 coding sequence is TGTGCCAGCAGTTTCACAGTCTATGGCTACACCTTC. This codes for CASSFTVYGYTF.

This sequence joins TRBV12-3 or TRBV12-4 and TRBJ2-3; tentative D call: TRBD2 (5 bases). The CDR3 has 12 residues. V was trimmed by 7 bases and J by 8 bases, leaving 13 bases between them. CDR3 amino acids: CASTPGSGTQYF. DNA of the CDR3: TGTGCCAGCACCCCGGGGAGTGGTACGCAGTATTTT.

There are a few counts of this clonotype. CDR3 bases: TGTGCCAGCAGCCCCCCCGTAATGGTAGATACGCAGTATTTT. Protein: CASSPPVMVDTQYF. The chain combines TRBV9 with TRBJ2-3; no firm D call. Germline values: CDR1 SGDLS, CDR2 YYNGEE. V dropped 4 bases and J dropped 5 bases, with 14 bases sitting between them. The CDR3 totals 14 residues.

This clonotype was observed a handful of times. This rearrangement joins TRBV7-9 to TRBJ1-1; maybe TRBD1 (6 bases). Germline loops: CDR1 SEHNR, CDR2 FQNEAQ (reference sequence). V lost 6 bases, J lost 8 bases, and 19 bases lay in between. The CDR3 has 14 amino acids. Written as DNA, the CDR3 is TGTGCCAGCAGTTTCCGGGGGCTTAAGGGGGAAGCTTTCTTT. It is translated as CASSFRGLKGEAFF.

The sample holds many counts of this clonotype. This chain uses TRBV7-6 with TRBJ1-6; the match to TRBD1 covers 8 bases. The CDR3 has 15 residues. Unmatched junction bases numbered 4, after V lost 1 base and J lost 8 bases. Germline V gene lookup returns CDR1 SGHVS and CDR2 FNYEAQ. In DNA, the CDR3 is TGTGCCAGCAGCTTAGATAGGGACAGGTATTCACCCCTCCACTTT. It translates to CASSLDRDRYSPLHF.

The J gene is TRBJ2-5, the V gene TRBV6-2 or TRBV6-3; a weak D match, TRBD1 (6 bases). Trimming took off 6 bases at V and 4 bases at J, with 15 bases between the two ends. This CDR3 has 14 residues. In germline, CDR1 is MNHEY, CDR2 SVGEGT. The chain's CDR3 is CASSRNRRGETQYF. CDR3 nucleotides: TGTGCCAGCAGCCGAAACCGCAGGGGAGAGACCCAGTACTTC.

This clonotype came up a few times. The chain recombines TRBV2 with TRBJ2-5; D tentatively reads TRBD1 or TRBD2 (7 bases each). V dropped 7 bases and J dropped 0 bases, with 15 bases sitting between them. The CDR3 runs to 15 residues. Germline V gives CDR1 SNHLY, CDR2 FYNNEI. CDR3 DNA sequence: TGTGCCAGCATCCCGGGGGGACAGTACCAAGAGACCCAGTACTTC. It translates to CASIPGGQYQETQYF.

The chain employs TRBV25-1 and TRBJ2-1; 7 bases are a match to TRBD1. J was trimmed by 8 bases and V by 5 bases; bases with no gene match: 3. CDR1 and CDR2 from the germline V gene are MGHDK and SYGVNS. CDR3 length equals 12 residues. For the CDR3, the DNA is TGTGCCAGCAGTAGGGGGCGGCATGAGCAGTTCTTC. This translates into CASSRGRHEQFF.

This clonotype was detected many times. The chain employs TRBV11-2 and TRBJ1-4; perhaps TRBD1 as D (5 bases). V dropped 3 bases and J dropped 7 bases, with 24 bases sitting between them. This CDR3 region has 18 residues. The germline gives CDR1 SGHAT, CDR2 FQNNGV. The CDR3 DNA reads TGTGCCAGCAGCTTGGGTCTCGGGGGTGGCCGGCTGGGTGAAAAACTGTTTTTT. This encodes CASSLGLGGGRLGEKLFF.

This clonotype was counted only a few times. V and J are TRBV12-3 or TRBV12-4 and TRBJ2-5, with TRBD2 matching 8 bases. The CDR3 contains 15 residues. V was pared by 7 bases and J by 1 base, with 8 bases of the junction left unmatched. CDR3 region: CASTSTSALQETQYF. CDR3 bases: TGTGCCAGCACCTCGACTAGCGCCCTCCAAGAGACCCAGTACTTC.

This clonotype was counted at least ten times. The rearrangement links TRBV7-3 to TRBJ2-1; D not certain. Germline CDR1 and CDR2: SGHTA and FQGTGA. The V end was cut by 4 bases, the J end by 7 bases, with 11 bases between. This CDR3 is built from 13 residues. CDR3 sequence: CASSSRAGNEQFF. The CDR3 DNA is TGTGCCAGCAGCTCACGGGCCGGGAATGAGCAGTTCTTC.

This clonotype showed up just a few times. This sequence joins TRBV12-3 or TRBV12-4 and TRBJ1-4; 10 bases align to TRBD1. Losses at the gene ends were 7 bases for V and 0 bases for J; bases not matched to a gene: 5. The CDR3 covers 16 residues. The DNA of the CDR3 is TGTGCCAGCACCGGGGGACAGGGGCCAACTAATGAAAAACTGTTTTTT. Amino acids: CASTGGQGPTNEKLFF.